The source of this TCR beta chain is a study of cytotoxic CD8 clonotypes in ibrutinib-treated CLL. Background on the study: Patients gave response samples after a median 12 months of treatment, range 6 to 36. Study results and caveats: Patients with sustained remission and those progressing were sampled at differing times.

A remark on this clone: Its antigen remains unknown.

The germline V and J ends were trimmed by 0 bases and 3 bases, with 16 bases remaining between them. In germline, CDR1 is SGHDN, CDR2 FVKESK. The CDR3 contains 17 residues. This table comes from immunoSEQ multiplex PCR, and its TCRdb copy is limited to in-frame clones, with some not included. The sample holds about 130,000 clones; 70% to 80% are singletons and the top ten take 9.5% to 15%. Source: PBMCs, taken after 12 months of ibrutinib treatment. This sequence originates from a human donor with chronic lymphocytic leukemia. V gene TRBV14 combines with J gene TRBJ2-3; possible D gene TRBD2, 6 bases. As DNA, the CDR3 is TGTGCCAGCAGCCAAGATCGCGGGGTCGGTTTGACAGATACGCAGTATTTT. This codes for CASSQDRGVGLTDTQYF.